This T cell receptor beta chain was sequenced during a study of control samples from healthy donors and cancer patients. Assay used: immunoSEQ multiplex PCR; TCRdb lists only in-frame clones, some missing. This table holds about 98,000 clones, around 80% found once. This CDR3 spans 15 amino acids. V dropped 0 bases and J dropped 6 bases, with 12 bases sitting between them. Germline CDR1 is MNHEY and CDR2 is SVGAGI. The TCR sequence derives from a woman in her 30s in good health. The specimen sequenced was blood. V gene TRBV6-5 combines with J gene TRBJ1-5; D remains unclear. The CDR3: CASSYSGSSGQPQHF. Written as DNA, the CDR3 is TGTGCCAGCAGTTACTCAGGGTCTTCGGGTCAGCCCCAGCATTTT.